The clone carrying this T cell receptor beta chain has only one observation. Method: immunoSEQ multiplex PCR; TCRdb's copy keeps in-frame clones and lacks some. The sample lists 38,000 or so clones, roughly 80% occurring once. V was trimmed by 0 bases and J by 8 bases, leaving 7 bases between them. CDR3 size: 13 residues. Germline V lookup: CDR1 PRHDT, CDR2 FYEKMQ (reference sequence). Time point: peripheral blood 6 weeks after treatment start. A total of 1 to 8 samples per patient were collected pretreatment and on-treatment. The sample comes from a study of PD-L1 blockade in urothelial cancer. The chain is built from TRBV13 and TRBJ1-4; D might be TRBD1 (5 bases). The clonotype comes from a man aged 35 to 55 with urothelial cancer. Sequencing was performed on PBMCs, taken around atezolizumab (anti-PD-L1) treatment. Here the CDR3 DNA reads TGTGCCAGCAGCTTAGGGGGGCAGGAAAAACTGTTTTTT. As protein: CASSLGGQEKLFF.